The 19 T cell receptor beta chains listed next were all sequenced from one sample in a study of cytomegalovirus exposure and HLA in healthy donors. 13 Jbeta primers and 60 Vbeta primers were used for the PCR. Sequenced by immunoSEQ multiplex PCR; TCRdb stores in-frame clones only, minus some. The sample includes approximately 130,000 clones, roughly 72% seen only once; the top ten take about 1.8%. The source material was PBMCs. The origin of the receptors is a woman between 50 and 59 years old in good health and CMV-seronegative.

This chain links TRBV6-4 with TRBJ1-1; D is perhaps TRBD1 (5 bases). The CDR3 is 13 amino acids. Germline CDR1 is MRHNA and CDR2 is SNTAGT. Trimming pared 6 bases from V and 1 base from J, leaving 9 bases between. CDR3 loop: CASSLTENTEAFF. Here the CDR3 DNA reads TGTGCCAGCAGCCTGACAGAGAACACTGAAGCTTTCTTT.

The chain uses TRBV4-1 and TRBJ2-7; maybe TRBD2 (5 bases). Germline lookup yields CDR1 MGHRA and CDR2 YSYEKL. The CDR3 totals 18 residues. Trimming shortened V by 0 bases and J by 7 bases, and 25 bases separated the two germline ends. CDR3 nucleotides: TGCGCCAGCAGCCAAGATAAGGAGCAGAGAGGGTTTTCGAGGGAGCAGTACTTC. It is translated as CASSQDKEQRGFSREQYF.

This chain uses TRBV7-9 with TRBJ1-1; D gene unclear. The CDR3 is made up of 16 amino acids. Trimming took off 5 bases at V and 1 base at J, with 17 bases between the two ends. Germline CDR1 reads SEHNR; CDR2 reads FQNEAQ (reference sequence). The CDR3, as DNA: TGTGCCAGCAGCCATCCTCCCGGGAGGAGGAACACTGAAGCTTTCTTT. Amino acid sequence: CASSHPPGRRNTEAFF.

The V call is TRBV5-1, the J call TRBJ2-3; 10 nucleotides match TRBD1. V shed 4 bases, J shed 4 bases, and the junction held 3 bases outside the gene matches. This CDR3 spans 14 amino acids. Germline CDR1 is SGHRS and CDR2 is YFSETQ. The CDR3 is CASSPTGGPDTQYF. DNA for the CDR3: TGCGCCAGCAGCCCGACAGGGGGCCCAGATACGCAGTATTTT.

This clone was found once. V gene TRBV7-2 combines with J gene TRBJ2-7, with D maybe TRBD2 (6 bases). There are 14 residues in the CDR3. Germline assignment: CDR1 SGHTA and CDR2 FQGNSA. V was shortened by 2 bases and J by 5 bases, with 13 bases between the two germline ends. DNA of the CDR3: TGTGCCAGCAGCTTATTCGGGAGTCGCCACGAGCAGTACTTC. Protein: CASSLFGSRHEQYF. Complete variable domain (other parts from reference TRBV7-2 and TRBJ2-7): GAGVSQSPSNKVTEKGKDVELRCDPISGHTALYWYRQSLGQGLEFLIYFQGNSAPDKSGLPSDRFSAERTGGSVSTLTIQRTQQEDSAVYLCASSLFGSRHEQYFGPGTRLTVT.

In DNA form, the CDR3 reads TGTGCCAGCAGCCCTCGGGGGTTTCAGCCCCAGCATTTT. This translates into CASSPRGFQPQHF. This chain connects TRBV7-2 to TRBJ1-5, with a weak D call TRBD1 (5 bases). There are 13 residues in the CDR3. Germline CDR1 and CDR2: SGHTA and FQGNSA. Between the trimmed V and J ends, which lost 5 bases and 6 bases, there was a span of 11 bases. Based on the CDR3 plus reference TRBV7-2 and TRBJ1-5, the full variable domain is GAGVSQSPSNKVTEKGKDVELRCDPISGHTALYWYRQSLGQGLEFLIYFQGNSAPDKSGLPSDRFSAERTGGSVSTLTIQRTQQEDSAVYLCASSPRGFQPQHFGDGTRLSIL.

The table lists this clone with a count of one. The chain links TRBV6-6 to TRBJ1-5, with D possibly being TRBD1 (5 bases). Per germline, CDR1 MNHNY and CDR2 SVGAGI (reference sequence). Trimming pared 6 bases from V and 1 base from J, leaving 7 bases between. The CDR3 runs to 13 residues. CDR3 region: CASRGVSNQPQHF. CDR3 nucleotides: TGTGCCAGCAGAGGGGTAAGCAATCAGCCCCAGCATTTT.

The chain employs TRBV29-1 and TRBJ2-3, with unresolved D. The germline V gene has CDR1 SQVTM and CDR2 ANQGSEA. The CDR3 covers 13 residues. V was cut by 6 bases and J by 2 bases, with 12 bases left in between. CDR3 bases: TGCAGCGTCGAGACGGGTAACACAGATACGCAGTATTTT. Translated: CSVETGNTDTQYF.

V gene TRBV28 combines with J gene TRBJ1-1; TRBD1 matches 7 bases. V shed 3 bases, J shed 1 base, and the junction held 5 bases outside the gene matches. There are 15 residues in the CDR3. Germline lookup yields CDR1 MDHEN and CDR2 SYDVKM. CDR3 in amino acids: CASSFPTGPNTEAFF. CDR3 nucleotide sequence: TGTGCCAGCAGTTTCCCGACAGGGCCGAACACTGAAGCTTTCTTT. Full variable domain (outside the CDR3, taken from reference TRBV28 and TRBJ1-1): DVKVTQSSRYLVKRTGEKVFLECVQDMDHENMFWYRQDPGLGLRLIYFSYDVKMKEKGDIPEGYSVSREKKERFSLILESASTNQTSMYLCASSFPTGPNTEAFFGQGTRLTVV.

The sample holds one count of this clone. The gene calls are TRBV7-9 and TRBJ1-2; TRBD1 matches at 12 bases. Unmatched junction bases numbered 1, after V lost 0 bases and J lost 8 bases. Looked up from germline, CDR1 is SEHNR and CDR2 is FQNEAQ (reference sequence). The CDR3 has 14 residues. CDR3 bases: TGTGCCAGCAGCTTAGCCGGGACAGGGGGCGGCTACACCTTC. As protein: CASSLAGTGGGYTF.

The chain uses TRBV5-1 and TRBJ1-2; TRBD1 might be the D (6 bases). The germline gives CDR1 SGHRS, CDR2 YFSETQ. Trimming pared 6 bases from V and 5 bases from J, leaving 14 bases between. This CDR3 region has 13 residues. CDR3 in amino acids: CASTLGQGYGYTF. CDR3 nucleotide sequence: TGCGCCAGCACCCTGGGGCAGGGGTATGGCTACACCTTC.

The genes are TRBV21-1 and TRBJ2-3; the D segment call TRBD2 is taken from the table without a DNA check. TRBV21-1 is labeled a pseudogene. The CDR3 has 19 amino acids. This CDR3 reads CASSKRILAGSKGIDTQYF. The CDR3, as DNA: TGTGCCAGCAGCAAAAGAATTCTAGCGGGAAGCAAGGGGATAGATACGCAGTATTTT.

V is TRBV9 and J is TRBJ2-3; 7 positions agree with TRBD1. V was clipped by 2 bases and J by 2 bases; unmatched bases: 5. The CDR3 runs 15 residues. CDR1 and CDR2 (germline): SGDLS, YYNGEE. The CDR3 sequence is CASSVADRATDTQYF. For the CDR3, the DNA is TGTGCCAGCAGCGTGGCCGACAGGGCCACAGATACGCAGTATTTT.

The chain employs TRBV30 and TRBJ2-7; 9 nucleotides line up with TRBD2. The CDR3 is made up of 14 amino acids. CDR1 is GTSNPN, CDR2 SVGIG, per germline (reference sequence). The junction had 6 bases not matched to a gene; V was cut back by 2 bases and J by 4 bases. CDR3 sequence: CAWSLDSGRYEQYF. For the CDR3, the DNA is TGTGCCTGGAGTTTGGATAGCGGGAGATACGAGCAGTACTTC.

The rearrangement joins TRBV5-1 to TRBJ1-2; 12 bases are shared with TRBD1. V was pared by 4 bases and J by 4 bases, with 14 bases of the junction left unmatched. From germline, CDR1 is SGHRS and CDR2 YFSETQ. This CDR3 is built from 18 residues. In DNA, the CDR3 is TGCGCCAGCAGCGCATGGGGGACAGGGGGCGCAAAGGTCTATGGCTACACCTTC. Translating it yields CASSAWGTGGAKVYGYTF. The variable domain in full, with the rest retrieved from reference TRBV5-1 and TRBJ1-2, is KAGVTQTPRYLIKTRGQQVTLSCSPISGHRSVSWYQQTPGQGLQFLFEYFSETQRNKGNFPGRFSGRQFSNSRSEMNVSTLELGDSALYLCASSAWGTGGAKVYGYTFGSGTRLTVV.

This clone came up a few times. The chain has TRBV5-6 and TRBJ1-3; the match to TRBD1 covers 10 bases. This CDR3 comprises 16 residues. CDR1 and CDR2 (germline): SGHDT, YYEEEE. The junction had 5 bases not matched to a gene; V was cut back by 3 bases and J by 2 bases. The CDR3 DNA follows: TGTGCCAGCAGCTGGGGACAGGGGAAGACTGGAAACACCATATATTTT. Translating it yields CASSWGQGKTGNTIYF.

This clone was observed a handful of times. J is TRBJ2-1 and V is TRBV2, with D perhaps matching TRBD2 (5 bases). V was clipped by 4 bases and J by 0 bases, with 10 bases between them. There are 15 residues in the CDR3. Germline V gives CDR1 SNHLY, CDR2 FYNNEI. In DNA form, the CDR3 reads TGTGCCAGCAGTGCGGTAACTAGCTCCTACAATGAGCAGTTCTTC. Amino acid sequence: CASSAVTSSYNEQFF.

The CDR3 reads CASSPSTGTTHTGELFF. The CDR3 nucleotides are TGTGCCAGCAGCCCGTCGACCGGGACTACCCACACCGGGGAGCTGTTTTTT. The chain employs TRBV9 and TRBJ2-2; 7 positions agree with TRBD2. This CDR3 region has 17 residues. J lost 3 bases, V lost 4 bases, and 12 bases had no gene match. Germline lookup yields CDR1 SGDLS and CDR2 YYNGEE.

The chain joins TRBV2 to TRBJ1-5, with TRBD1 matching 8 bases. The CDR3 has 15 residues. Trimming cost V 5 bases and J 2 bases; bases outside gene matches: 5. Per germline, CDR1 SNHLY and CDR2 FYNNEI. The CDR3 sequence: CASSPQGDRNQPQHF. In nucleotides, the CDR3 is TGTGCCAGCAGTCCACAGGGGGACCGCAATCAGCCCCAGCATTTT.